This TCR beta chain was captured by sequencing in a study of T cell changes during pregnancy in multiple sclerosis (dated by TCRdb to about 2019). Notes on the research overall: The study looked at changes in the T cell repertoire across pregnancy in women with multiple sclerosis.

Via the germline V gene, CDR1 is LGHNA and CDR2 YNFKEQ. The CDR3 spans 14 residues, from the cysteine through the phenylalanine. The sequence is cut down to CDR3 DNA, 42 bases in frame from base 1. Deletion took 7 bases off V and 5 bases off J, with a span of 18 bases between the germline ends. Libraries were made using the immunoSEQ multiplex PCR assay. The immuneACCESS repertoire file appears here via TCRdb, limited to in-frame rearrangements. These files lack a portion of the clones; in checked studies, under half of the deficit traces to unresolved V genes, and the cause of the others is not known. This sample is represented by 100,000 or so clones; around nine tenths of them were singletons. The top ten hold around 1.2% of the sample. As regards this clone: Its recognized antigen is unknown. Base qualities are missing; no much larger clone stands one base away.

The origin of this receptor is a female donor with multiple sclerosis, enrolled in a pregnancy study. The chain joins TRBV4-2 to TRBJ2-7, with a tentative D gene TRBD1 over 5 matching bases. Source: peripheral blood, taken in the second trimester of pregnancy. The DNA sequence is as follows: TGTGCCAGCACCGCACAGGAAGGGTACGACGAGCAGTACTTC. Translated, it reads CASTAQEGYDEQYF.